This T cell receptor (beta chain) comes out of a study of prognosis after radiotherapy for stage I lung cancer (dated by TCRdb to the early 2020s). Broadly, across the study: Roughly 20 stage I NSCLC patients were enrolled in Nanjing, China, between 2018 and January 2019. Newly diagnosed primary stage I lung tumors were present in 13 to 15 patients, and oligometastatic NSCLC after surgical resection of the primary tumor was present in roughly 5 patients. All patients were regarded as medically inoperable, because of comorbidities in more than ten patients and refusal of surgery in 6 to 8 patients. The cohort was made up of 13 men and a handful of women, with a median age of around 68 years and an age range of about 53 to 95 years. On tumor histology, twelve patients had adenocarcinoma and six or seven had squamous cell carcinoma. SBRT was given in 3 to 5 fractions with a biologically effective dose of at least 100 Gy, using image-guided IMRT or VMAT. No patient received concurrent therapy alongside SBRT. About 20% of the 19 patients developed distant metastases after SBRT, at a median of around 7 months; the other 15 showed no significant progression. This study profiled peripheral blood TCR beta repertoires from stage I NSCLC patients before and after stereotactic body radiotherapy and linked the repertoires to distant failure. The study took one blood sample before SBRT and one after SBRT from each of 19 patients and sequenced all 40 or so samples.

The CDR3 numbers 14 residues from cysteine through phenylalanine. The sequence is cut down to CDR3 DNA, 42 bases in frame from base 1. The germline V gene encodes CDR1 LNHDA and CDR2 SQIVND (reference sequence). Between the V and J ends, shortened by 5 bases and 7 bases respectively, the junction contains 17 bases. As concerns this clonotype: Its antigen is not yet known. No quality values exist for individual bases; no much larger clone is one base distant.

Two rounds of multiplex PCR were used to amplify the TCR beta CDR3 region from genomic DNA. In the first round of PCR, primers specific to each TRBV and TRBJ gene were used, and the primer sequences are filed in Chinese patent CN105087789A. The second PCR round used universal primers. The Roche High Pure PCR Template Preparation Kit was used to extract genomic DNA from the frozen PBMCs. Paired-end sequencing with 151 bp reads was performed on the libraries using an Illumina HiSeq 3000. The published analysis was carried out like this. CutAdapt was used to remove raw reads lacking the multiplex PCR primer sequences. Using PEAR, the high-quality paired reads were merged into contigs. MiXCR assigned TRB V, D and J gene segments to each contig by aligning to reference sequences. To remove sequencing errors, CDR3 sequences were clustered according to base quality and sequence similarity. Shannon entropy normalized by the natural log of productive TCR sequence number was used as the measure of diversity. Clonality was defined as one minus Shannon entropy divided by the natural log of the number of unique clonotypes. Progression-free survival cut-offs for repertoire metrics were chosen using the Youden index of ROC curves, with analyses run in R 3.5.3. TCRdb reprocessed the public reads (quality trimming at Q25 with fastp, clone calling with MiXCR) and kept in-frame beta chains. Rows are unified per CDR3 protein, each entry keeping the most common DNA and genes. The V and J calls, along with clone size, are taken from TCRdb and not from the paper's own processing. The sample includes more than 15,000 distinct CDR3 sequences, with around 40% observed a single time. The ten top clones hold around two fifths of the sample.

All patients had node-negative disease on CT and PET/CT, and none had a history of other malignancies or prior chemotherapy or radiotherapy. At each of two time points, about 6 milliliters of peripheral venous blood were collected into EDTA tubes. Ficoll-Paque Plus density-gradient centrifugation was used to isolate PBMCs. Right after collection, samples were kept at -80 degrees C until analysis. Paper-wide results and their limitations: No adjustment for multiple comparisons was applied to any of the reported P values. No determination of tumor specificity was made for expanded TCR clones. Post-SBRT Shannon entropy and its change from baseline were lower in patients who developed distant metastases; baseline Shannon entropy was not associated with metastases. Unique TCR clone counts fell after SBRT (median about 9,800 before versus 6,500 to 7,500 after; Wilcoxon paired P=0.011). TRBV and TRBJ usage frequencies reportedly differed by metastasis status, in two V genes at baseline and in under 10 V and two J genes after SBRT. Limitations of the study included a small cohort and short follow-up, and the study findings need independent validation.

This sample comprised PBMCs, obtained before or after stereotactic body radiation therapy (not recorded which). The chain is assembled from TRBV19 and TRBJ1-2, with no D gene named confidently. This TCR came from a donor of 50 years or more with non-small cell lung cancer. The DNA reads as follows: TGTGCCAGTAGTGCCGGTGGGGTTGGTTGTGGCTACACCTTC. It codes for CASSAGGVGCGYTF.